This T cell receptor beta chain is drawn from a study of beta chain features in type 1 diabetes. General observations from the study: TCRB CDR3 length was moderately but significantly reduced in all four CD4+ subsets of Type 1 diabetes patients.

The CDR3 has 16 amino acids. Germline CDR1 reads GTSNPN; CDR2 reads SVGIG (reference sequence). Trimming at V came to 2 bases and at J to 7 bases, leaving 8 bases not matched to a gene. As for this clone: What it binds is not known.

Sorting produced populations that all topped 98% purity. Expressed TCRB transcripts were sequenced, since all the RNA that had been isolated was reverse transcribed. Assay: immunoSEQ multiplex PCR; the TCRdb copy retains only in-frame clones and omits some. Counted here are around 300,000 clones, about 15% occurring once; the ten biggest clones make up approximately 0.015%. This receptor was obtained from a man in his late teens or twenties with type 1 diabetes. This rearrangement joins TRBV30 to TRBJ2-3; the match to TRBD2 covers 14 bases. The specimen sequenced was naive CD4+ T cells from blood. This CDR3 reads CAWSKTGTSGRYTQYF. The DNA of the CDR3 is TGTGCCTGGAGTAAAACCGGGACTAGCGGGAGATATACGCAGTATTTT.